A selection of T cell receptor beta chains follows, all from one sample in a study of blood T cell repertoires in COVID-19. TCRdb's copy holds only in-frame clones and misses some; the assay was immunoSEQ multiplex PCR. The data hold about 140,000 clones, with 76% observed a single time. Material for sequencing was peripheral blood. The receptor set was obtained from a woman aged 80 or older with active or convalescent COVID-19. Both conserved end residues are part of each CDR3. The D gene is left open where the match is weak. Clone size is stated in some rows and not others, as once, few, many or a class when expanded.

v_call: TRBV6-5
clone_size: few
d_call: .
j_call: TRBJ1-4
cdr3_nt: TGTGCCAGCAGCCCCGCGGGGGATGAAAAACTGTTTTTT
cdr3_aa: CASSPAGDEKLFF

v_call: TRBV19
clone_size: .
d_call: .
j_call: TRBJ1-2
cdr3_nt: TGTGCCAGTAGTATAAGGGCGGGCGGCTACACCTTC
cdr3_aa: CASSIRAGGYTF

v_call: TRBV9
clone_size: once
d_call: .
j_call: TRBJ2-2
cdr3_nt: TGTGCCAGCAGCGTATTTCAGAACGCGAACACCGGGGAGCTGTTTTTT
cdr3_aa: CASSVFQNANTGELFF

v_call: TRBV2
clone_size: .
d_call: TRBD1
j_call: TRBJ1-1
cdr3_nt: TGTGCCAGCAGGGGACAGGGGGCGAACACTGAAGCTTTCTTT
cdr3_aa: CASRGQGANTEAFF

v_call: TRBV6-6
clone_size: .
d_call: TRBD2
j_call: TRBJ2-3
cdr3_nt: TGTGCCAGCAGAGATAGCGGGGCATGGGATACGCAGTATTTT
cdr3_aa: CASRDSGAWDTQYF

v_call: TRBV4-1
clone_size: .
d_call: .
j_call: TRBJ1-5
cdr3_nt: TGCGCCAGCAGCCAAGACTTGGCAGGCAATCAGCCCCAGCATTTT
cdr3_aa: CASSQDLAGNQPQHF

v_call: TRBV5-1
clone_size: .
d_call: .
j_call: TRBJ1-5
cdr3_nt: TGCGCCAGCAGCTTGGGAACGCAGAACAGCAATCAGCCCCAGCATTTT
cdr3_aa: CASSLGTQNSNQPQHF

v_call: TRBV10-1
clone_size: few
d_call: TRBD2
j_call: TRBJ2-1
cdr3_nt: TGCGCCAGCAGTCCGGGACTAGCGGGGGCGGGGAATGAGCAGTTCTTC
cdr3_aa: CASSPGLAGAGNEQFF

v_call: TRBV4-1
clone_size: many
d_call: TRBD1
j_call: TRBJ1-2
cdr3_nt: TGCGCCAGCAGCCGGGACAGGGGTAACTATGGCTACACCTTC
cdr3_aa: CASSRDRGNYGYTF

v_call: TRBV28
clone_size: .
d_call: .
j_call: TRBJ2-5
cdr3_nt: TGTGCCAGCAGCCATCAAAAGCGGGCTGGGGAGACCCAGTACTTC
cdr3_aa: CASSHQKRAGETQYF

v_call: TRBV12-3/TRBV12-4
clone_size: .
d_call: .
j_call: TRBJ1-3
cdr3_nt: TGTGCCAGCAATCGGGTAGAAAACACCATATATTTT
cdr3_aa: CASNRVENTIYF

v_call: TRBV19
clone_size: .
d_call: TRBD1
j_call: TRBJ2-1
cdr3_nt: TGTGCCACAAAAACACCGGGACAGGGCAATGAGCAGTTCTTC
cdr3_aa: CATKTPGQGNEQFF

v_call: TRBV20-1
clone_size: .
d_call: TRBD1
j_call: TRBJ1-6
cdr3_nt: TGCAGTGCTAGTTTCGTAGGGGTTGTATCAGGGGGATCACCCCTCCACTTT
cdr3_aa: CSASFVGVVSGGSPLHF

v_call: TRBV19
clone_size: .
d_call: TRBD1
j_call: TRBJ1-5
cdr3_nt: TGTGCCAGTAGTACCAAGACAGGGGGAAATCAGCCCCAGCATTTT
cdr3_aa: CASSTKTGGNQPQHF

v_call: TRBV5-1
clone_size: .
d_call: .
j_call: TRBJ2-2
cdr3_nt: TGCGCCAGCAGCTTGCTTCCCGGTGAGGGTTGGACCGGGGAGCTGTTTTTT
cdr3_aa: CASSLLPGEGWTGELFF

v_call: TRBV11-1
clone_size: .
d_call: .
j_call: TRBJ1-1
cdr3_nt: TGTGCCAGCAGCTTAGCGCGGGCAGTCGGCACTGAAGCTTTCTTT
cdr3_aa: CASSLARAVGTEAFF

v_call: TRBV19
clone_size: few
d_call: .
j_call: TRBJ1-5
cdr3_nt: TGTGCCAGTAATCCAGGGTTCTCCTATCAGCCCCAGCATTTT
cdr3_aa: CASNPGFSYQPQHF

v_call: TRBV7-9
clone_size: .
d_call: .
j_call: TRBJ1-5
cdr3_nt: TGTGCCAGCAGCTTAGTGCTGGGGGCAAGCAATCAGCCCCAGCATTTT
cdr3_aa: CASSLVLGASNQPQHF

v_call: TRBV30
clone_size: .
d_call: .
j_call: TRBJ2-7
cdr3_nt: TGTGCCGGAGGACGAGAGGCAACCTACGAGCAGTACTTC
cdr3_aa: CAGGREATYEQYF

v_call: TRBV5-4
clone_size: .
d_call: .
j_call: TRBJ2-7
cdr3_nt: TGTGCCAGCAGCTTGGGGCAAACAGCCTACGAGCAGTACTTC
cdr3_aa: CASSLGQTAYEQYF

v_call: TRBV4-1
clone_size: .
d_call: .
j_call: TRBJ1-2
cdr3_nt: TGCGCCAGCAGCCAAGTCCTGGGCAAGAGCGGCTATGGCTACACCTTC
cdr3_aa: CASSQVLGKSGYGYTF

v_call: TRBV11-3
clone_size: once
d_call: .
j_call: TRBJ2-7
cdr3_nt: TGTGCCAGCAGCTTATTAGGACAGTTGCCCTCCTACGAGCAGTACTTC
cdr3_aa: CASSLLGQLPSYEQYF

v_call: TRBV29-1
clone_size: .
d_call: .
j_call: TRBJ1-6
cdr3_nt: TGCAGCGTCTTGGATGGGGCTGGTTCACCCCTCCACTTT
cdr3_aa: CSVLDGAGSPLHF

v_call: TRBV27
clone_size: .
d_call: .
j_call: TRBJ2-7
cdr3_nt: TGTGCCAGCAGTAAGTGGGCCCTGGGCGACGAGCAGTACTTC
cdr3_aa: CASSKWALGDEQYF

v_call: TRBV27
clone_size: .
d_call: .
j_call: TRBJ1-1
cdr3_nt: TGTGCCAGCAGCTTTATCAACCCAGGGGCCAACACTGAAGCTTTCTTT
cdr3_aa: CASSFINPGANTEAFF

v_call: TRBV6-5
clone_size: few
d_call: TRBD2
j_call: TRBJ2-3
cdr3_nt: TGTGCCAGCAGCCAGACTAGCGGTCATACGCAGTATTTT
cdr3_aa: CASSQTSGHTQYF

v_call: TRBV11-2
clone_size: .
d_call: TRBD1
j_call: TRBJ1-1
cdr3_nt: TGTGCCAGCAGTCAAGGGACAGCTAACACTGAAGCTTTCTTT
cdr3_aa: CASSQGTANTEAFF

v_call: TRBV7-9
clone_size: few
d_call: TRBD1
j_call: TRBJ1-1
cdr3_nt: TGTGCCAGCAGCCCATTAGGACAGGGGAACACTGAAGCTTTCTTT
cdr3_aa: CASSPLGQGNTEAFF

v_call: TRBV5-1
clone_size: .
d_call: .
j_call: TRBJ1-6
cdr3_nt: TGCGCCAGCAGCCTTGCGGGCAGTCGCTATAATTCACCCCTCCACTTT
cdr3_aa: CASSLAGSRYNSPLHF

v_call: TRBV7-2
clone_size: .
d_call: .
j_call: TRBJ2-1
cdr3_nt: TGTGCCAGCAGCTTAGCGCTGGGGGCGAATGAGCAGTTCTTC
cdr3_aa: CASSLALGANEQFF

v_call: TRBV5-8
clone_size: .
d_call: TRBD1
j_call: TRBJ1-2
cdr3_nt: TGTGCCAGCAGCCTCCGGGACAGGGTCTCGGGTGGCTACACCTTC
cdr3_aa: CASSLRDRVSGGYTF

v_call: TRBV19
clone_size: .
d_call: .
j_call: TRBJ1-5
cdr3_nt: TGTGCCAGTGGACAGTTCAATCAGCCCCAGCATTTT
cdr3_aa: CASGQFNQPQHF

v_call: TRBV7-8
clone_size: few
d_call: .
j_call: TRBJ2-5
cdr3_nt: TGTGCCAGCAGCTTAGGAGTTAAGGAGACCCAGTACTTC
cdr3_aa: CASSLGVKETQYF

v_call: TRBV6-5
clone_size: .
d_call: .
j_call: TRBJ2-2
cdr3_nt: TGTGCCAGCAGACGCCTAGATAGGAACACCGGGGAGCTGTTTTTT
cdr3_aa: CASRRLDRNTGELFF

v_call: TRBV2
clone_size: .
d_call: TRBD1
j_call: TRBJ2-4
cdr3_nt: TGTGCCAGCAGGGACAGGGCCAAAAACATTCAGTACTTC
cdr3_aa: CASRDRAKNIQYF

v_call: TRBV28
clone_size: .
d_call: .
j_call: TRBJ1-2
cdr3_nt: TGTGCCAGCAGTCTCCCCGACGGGGACTATGGCTACACCTTC
cdr3_aa: CASSLPDGDYGYTF

v_call: TRBV6-1
clone_size: few
d_call: .
j_call: TRBJ2-7
cdr3_nt: TGTGCCAGCAGTGAAGCGCTTGGTAGGACAGAGAGTTACTTC
cdr3_aa: CASSEALGRTESYF

v_call: TRBV19
clone_size: .
d_call: TRBD1
j_call: TRBJ1-3
cdr3_nt: TGTGCCGCTTGGGACAGGGGGCGCACCGGAAACACCATATATTTT
cdr3_aa: CAAWDRGRTGNTIYF

v_call: TRBV2
clone_size: .
d_call: .
j_call: TRBJ1-2
cdr3_nt: TGTGCCAGCAGTGTTTCAGAACCTAACTATGGCTACACCTTC
cdr3_aa: CASSVSEPNYGYTF

v_call: TRBV10-1
clone_size: .
d_call: .
j_call: TRBJ2-2
cdr3_nt: TGCGCCAGCAGGAAAGGGACGGGGGTAGACACCGGGGAGCTGTTTTTT
cdr3_aa: CASRKGTGVDTGELFF

v_call: TRBV27
clone_size: .
d_call: .
j_call: TRBJ1-5
cdr3_nt: TGTGCCAGCAGCCTCCCAGGTCAGCCCCAGCATTTT
cdr3_aa: CASSLPGQPQHF

v_call: TRBV28
clone_size: .
d_call: .
j_call: TRBJ2-1
cdr3_nt: TGTGCCAGCAGTCCCGGACAGCTCTCCTACAATGAGCAGTTCTTC
cdr3_aa: CASSPGQLSYNEQFF

v_call: TRBV7-2
clone_size: .
d_call: .
j_call: TRBJ2-3
cdr3_nt: TGTGCCAGCAGCTTAGGAGCCTTAAAGACAGATACGCAGTATTTT
cdr3_aa: CASSLGALKTDTQYF

v_call: TRBV5-1
clone_size: few
d_call: TRBD1
j_call: TRBJ1-1
cdr3_nt: TGCGCCAGCAGCCGACAGGGGGCGAGGAGAGCAACTGAAGCTTTCTTT
cdr3_aa: CASSRQGARRATEAFF

v_call: TRBV2
clone_size: .
d_call: .
j_call: TRBJ1-5
cdr3_nt: TGTGCCAGCAGTTTACAGGCTATTGGGAGGCAGCCCCAGCATTTT
cdr3_aa: CASSLQAIGRQPQHF

v_call: TRBV9
clone_size: .
d_call: TRBD2
j_call: TRBJ2-7
cdr3_nt: TGTGCCAGCAGCACAGGGACTAGCGGGGGAAGCGAGCAGTACTTC
cdr3_aa: CASSTGTSGGSEQYF

v_call: TRBV7-2
clone_size: .
d_call: .
j_call: TRBJ1-4
cdr3_nt: TGTGCCAGCAGCTTAACGGGGGGTGGCGAAAAACTGTTTTTT
cdr3_aa: CASSLTGGGEKLFF

v_call: TRBV15
clone_size: .
d_call: .
j_call: TRBJ1-4
cdr3_nt: TGTGCCACCAGCAGTTACGGCGGGAGATGGGAAAAACTGTTTTTT
cdr3_aa: CATSSYGGRWEKLFF

v_call: TRBV11-3
clone_size: .
d_call: TRBD1
j_call: TRBJ2-1
cdr3_nt: TGTGCCAGCAGCGGTACAGGGGCGAGCTCCTACAATGAGCAGTTCTTC
cdr3_aa: CASSGTGASSYNEQFF

v_call: TRBV19
clone_size: .
d_call: TRBD1
j_call: TRBJ1-5
cdr3_nt: TGTGCCAGTAGCACCGGGACAGGGGGCCGTCAGCCCCAGCATTTT
cdr3_aa: CASSTGTGGRQPQHF